The 28 T cell receptor beta chains reported below all come from one sample, sequenced in a study of T cell responses to AZD1222 COVID-19 vaccine. Produced via immunoSEQ multiplex PCR; TCRdb's table is partial and in-frame only. The table records 90,000 to 130,000 clones, around 83% of them present only once. The sample consisted of peripheral blood, taken on day 0 of AZD1222 vaccination. The receptor set was obtained from an adult in good health.

The chain combines TRBV28 with TRBJ1-5; no firm D call. This CDR3 has 12 residues. Trimming pared 6 bases from V and 7 bases from J, leaving 10 bases between. The germline CDR1 and CDR2 sequences are MDHEN and SYDVKM. The CDR3 spells CASRPSGQPQHF. The CDR3 nucleotides read TGTGCCAGCAGACCCTCGGGACAGCCCCAGCATTTT.

This clone has more than one count but fewer than ten. This chain connects TRBV5-1 to TRBJ1-3; D call uncertain. V was pared by 0 bases and J by 0 bases, with 10 bases between. Germline lookup yields CDR1 SGHRS and CDR2 YFSETQ. The CDR3 spans 16 residues. CDR3: CASSLEGTTSGNTIYF. The CDR3 DNA reads as TGCGCCAGCAGCTTGGAGGGAACAACCTCTGGAAACACCATATATTTT.

The chain couples TRBV18 to TRBJ1-4; no firm D call. The CDR3 consists of 13 residues. V lost 3 bases to trimming and J lost 4 bases, with 6 bases between them. CDR1 KGHSH and CDR2 LQKENI come from the germline V gene. CDR3 nucleotides: TGTGCCAGCTCACCCAGCCTTAATGAAAAACTGTTTTTT. It translates to CASSPSLNEKLFF.

The chain has TRBV28 and TRBJ1-6; TRBD1 matches at 8 bases. The CDR3 has 18 residues. V dropped 5 bases and J dropped 0; count of bases not matched to a gene: 9. Germline lookup yields CDR1 MDHEN and CDR2 SYDVKM. The CDR3 protein is CASSTMRDRSSYNSPLHF. CDR3 sequence (DNA): TGTGCCAGCAGTACCATGCGGGACAGGAGCTCCTATAATTCACCCCTCCACTTT. Based on the CDR3 plus reference TRBV28 and TRBJ1-6, the full variable domain is DVKVTQSSRYLVKRTGEKVFLECVQDMDHENMFWYRQDPGLGLRLIYFSYDVKMKEKGDIPEGYSVSREKKERFSLILESASTNQTSMYLCASSTMRDRSSYNSPLHFGNGTRLTVT.

V and J are TRBV5-1 and TRBJ1-4, with 7 bases aligning to TRBD1. V was pared by 2 bases and J by 8 bases, with 3 bases of the junction left unmatched. Germline assignment: CDR1 SGHRS and CDR2 YFSETQ. The CDR3 length is 13 residues. DNA for the CDR3: TGCGCCAGCAGCTTAAACAGGGGCGAAAAACTGTTTTTT. This sequence encodes CASSLNRGEKLFF.

The chain combines TRBV19 with TRBJ1-1, with D hard to call. The germline gives CDR1 LNHDA, CDR2 SQIVND (reference sequence). CDR3 length: 13 residues. Deletions cut 6 bases from V and 8 bases from J, with 16 bases between. CDR3 nucleotide sequence: TGTGCCAGTAGCGCCAGAGTGAATGAGGAAGCTTTCTTT. Translation gives CASSARVNEEAFF.

This chain joins TRBV29-1 and TRBJ1-2; no definite D call. Trimming pared 7 bases from V and 2 bases from J, leaving 14 bases between. The CDR3 loop spans 13 amino acids. Germline assignment: CDR1 SQVTM and CDR2 ANQGSEA. The CDR3 region has the DNA TGCAGCGCCGCCCAGGAACTAAACTATGGCTACACCTTC. This translates into CSAAQELNYGYTF. The full variable domain, in which reference TRBV29-1 and TRBJ1-2 provide the parts outside the CDR3, is SAVISQKPSRDICQRGTSLTIQCQVDSQVTMMFWYRQQPGQSLTLIATANQGSEATYESGFVIDKFPISRPNLTFSTLTVSNMSPEDSSIYLCSAAQELNYGYTFGSGTRLTVV.

The V call is TRBV9, the J call TRBJ1-2; a possible D gene is TRBD1 (6 bases). V was cut by 0 bases and J by 4 bases, with 13 bases left in between. The germline V gene has CDR1 SGDLS and CDR2 YYNGEE. This CDR3 comprises 15 residues. CDR3 coding DNA: TGTGCCAGCAGCGTAGGCGGACAGCCTTCCTATGGCTACACCTTC. Protein product: CASSVGGQPSYGYTF.

This clone occurred a few times. The rearrangement joins TRBV5-4 to TRBJ1-1; 8 positions match TRBD1. V shed 4 bases and J 6 bases; nucleotides not matched to a gene: 8. Germline V gene data show CDR1 as SGHNT and CDR2 as YYREEE (reference sequence). The CDR3 sequence is 14 residues long. CDR3 loop: CASSRGQEVAEAFF. CDR3 bases: TGTGCCAGCAGCCGGGGACAGGAGGTCGCTGAAGCTTTCTTT.

The chain joins TRBV6-4 to TRBJ1-5; no clear D. Germline V lookup: CDR1 MRHNA, CDR2 SNTAGT. The V end was cut by 3 bases, the J end by 1 base, with 7 bases between. CDR3 length: 14 amino acids. CDR3 protein: CASSDLGSNQPQHF. Written as DNA, the CDR3 is TGTGCCAGCAGTGATTTGGGGAGCAATCAGCCCCAGCATTTT.

The chain combines TRBV14 with TRBJ2-2, with D perhaps matching TRBD1 (6 bases). Trimming shortened V by 0 bases and J by 15 bases, and 11 bases separated the two germline ends. Germline V gene data show CDR1 as SGHDN and CDR2 as FVKESK. This CDR3 has 12 residues. The CDR3: CASSQEGARVFF. DNA of the CDR3: TGTGCCAGCAGCCAAGAGGGGGCGCGGGTGTTTTTT.

The chain uses TRBV11-3 and TRBJ1-4; tentative D call: TRBD1 (5 bases). CDR1 is SGHNT and CDR2 is YENEEA in the germline V gene. V was pared by 5 bases and J by 3 bases, with 13 bases between. This CDR3 has 15 amino acids. The CDR3 DNA sequence: TGTGCCAGCAGCCATGGGGCCGGGGCTAATGAAAAACTGTTTTTT. Protein product: CASSHGAGANEKLFF. Full variable domain (missing parts from reference TRBV11-3 and TRBJ1-4): EAGVVQSPRYKIIEKKQPVAFWCNPISGHNTLYWYLQNLGQGPELLIRYENEEAVDDSQLPKDRFSAERLKGVDSTLKIQPAELGDSAVYLCASSHGAGANEKLFFGSGTQLSVL.

This clone was found once. V gene TRBV10-3 combines with J gene TRBJ2-2; TRBD2 agrees at 14 bases. The V segment lost 6 bases and the J segment 9 bases; nucleotides outside the gene matches: 6. CDR1 and CDR2 (germline): ENHRY, SYGVKD. There are 15 residues in the CDR3. The chain's CDR3 is CAIRPTSGGVRELFF. The CDR3 bases are TGTGCCATCAGACCGACTAGCGGGGGGGTACGGGAGCTGTTTTTT.

The chain links TRBV6-5 to TRBJ1-2, with a weak D call TRBD1 (5 bases). Per the germline V gene, CDR1 is MNHEY and CDR2 is SVGAGI. V was pared by 10 bases and J by 8 bases, with 17 bases between. The CDR3 length is 12 residues. The CDR3 sequence: CAISGGDKGYTF. The CDR3 bases are TGTGCCATCTCGGGGGGGGATAAGGGCTACACCTTC.

This clone was found a few times. This sequence joins TRBV6-5 and TRBJ2-2; TRBD1 matches 9 bases. Germline CDR1 reads MNHEY; CDR2 reads SVGAGI. Trimming took 8 bases from V and 4 from J; bases not matched to a gene: 5. The CDR3 runs 14 residues. The DNA for the CDR3 is TGTGCCAGCGTAAGGGACAGGGCCACCGGGGAGCTGTTTTTT. Its translation: CASVRDRATGELFF.

There are a few counts of this clone. The V and J genes are TRBV28 and TRBJ1-3; D unclear. V dropped 7 bases and J dropped 0 bases, with 16 bases sitting between them. Looked up from germline, CDR1 is MDHEN and CDR2 is SYDVKM. The CDR3 consists of 16 residues. The DNA for the CDR3 is TGTGCCAGCACCCCCTCGGGCACCCTCTCTGGAAACACCATATATTTT. Encoded protein: CASTPSGTLSGNTIYF.

The chain recombines TRBV6-5 with TRBJ1-1; D gene ambiguous. The CDR3 is made up of 14 amino acids. Trimming removed 4 bases at V and 4 bases at J, with 13 bases between. CDR1 and CDR2 from the germline V gene are MNHEY and SVGAGI. The CDR3 nucleotides are TGTGCCAGCAGTTGGGCGGGTCGGGGCACTGAAGCTTTCTTT. Translation: CASSWAGRGTEAFF.

This clone was counted between two and nine times. This rearrangement joins TRBV11-2 to TRBJ1-4; 7 nucleotides agree with TRBD1. There are 14 residues in the CDR3. Germline CDR1 reads SGHAT; CDR2 reads FQNNGV. With V trimmed by 10 bases and J by 8 bases, 13 bases remained unmatched. CDR3: CATAETGRREKLFF. The CDR3 DNA reads TGTGCCACGGCCGAGACAGGGAGAAGGGAAAAACTGTTTTTT.

This clone has a handful of counts. V usage is TRBV10-2 and J usage is TRBJ2-7; TRBD1 might be the D (6 bases). The CDR3 is 13 amino acids. The germline V and J ends were trimmed by 8 bases and 2 bases, with 13 bases remaining between them. Germline CDR1 reads WSHSY; CDR2 reads SAAADI. The CDR3 region has the DNA TGCGCCAGCGCGTCGGGACAACCCTACGAGCAGTACTTC. Translated, it gives CASASGQPYEQYF.

This clone was counted once. The chain joins TRBV28 to TRBJ2-3, with unresolved D. The CDR3 is 17 amino acids. Germline V gives CDR1 MDHEN, CDR2 SYDVKM. The ends were cut back, 5 bases at V and 2 bases at J, with 20 bases in the middle. In nucleotides, the CDR3 is TGTGCCAGCAGTCCACTCTACCACCTAACTGACACAGATACGCAGTATTTT. Translation: CASSPLYHLTDTDTQYF.

The count of this clone is one. The chain uses TRBV27 and TRBJ2-5, with a possible D match to TRBD2 (6 bases). Trimming cost V 5 bases and J 5 bases, with 15 bases left between them. This CDR3 has 14 residues. Germline assignment: CDR1 MNHEY and CDR2 SMNVEV (reference sequence). The CDR3 is CASSPGAGRETQYF. The CDR3 DNA is TGTGCCAGCAGTCCCGGGGCGGGACGGGAGACCCAGTACTTC.

The chain carries TRBV7-8 and TRBJ2-5; 13 bases map to TRBD2. Germline V gene lookup returns CDR1 SGHVS and CDR2 FQNEAQ. The CDR3 length is 17 residues. The V segment lost 5 bases and the J segment 4 bases; nucleotides outside the gene matches: 10. Here the CDR3 reads CASSPGLAGVRGETQYF. As DNA, the CDR3 is TGTGCCAGCAGCCCCGGACTAGCGGGGGTTCGTGGAGAGACCCAGTACTTC.

The chain couples TRBV24-1 to TRBJ2-1; 14 nucleotides agree with TRBD2. The length of the CDR3 is 17 residues. V was clipped by 4 bases and J by 4 bases; unmatched bases: 5. CDR1 and CDR2 from the germline V gene are KGHDR and SFDVKD. The CDR3 reads CATSDRLAGGLYNEQFF. CDR3 bases: TGTGCCACCAGTGACCGACTAGCGGGGGGGCTGTACAATGAGCAGTTCTTC.

The chain has TRBV29-1 and TRBJ1-2, with 9 bases fitting TRBD1. The CDR3 covers 14 residues. Per germline, CDR1 SQVTM and CDR2 ANQGSEA. V lost 3 bases and J lost 4; bases outside the gene matches: 6. Written as DNA, the CDR3 is TGCAGCGTTGATCCGGGACAGGGCGCCTATGGCTACACCTTC. Residues: CSVDPGQGAYGYTF.

The rearrangement links TRBV19 to TRBJ1-2; 7 bases fit TRBD1. Germline CDR1 is LNHDA and CDR2 is SQIVND (reference sequence). V shed 9 bases, J shed 0 bases, and the junction held 4 bases outside the gene matches. The CDR3 length is 13 residues. The CDR3 loop is CASRQGANYGYTF. The CDR3 bases are TGTGCCAGCAGACAGGGAGCTAACTATGGCTACACCTTC.

The chain recombines TRBV29-1 with TRBJ2-3, with 7 bases fitting TRBD1. The ends lost 4 bases at V and 2 bases at J; junction bases unmatched: 3. CDR3 length: 13 amino acids. The germline CDR1 and CDR2 sequences are SQVTM and ANQGSEA. In DNA form, the CDR3 reads TGCAGCGTTGGACAGGGAAACACAGATACGCAGTATTTT. Its protein product is CSVGQGNTDTQYF.

The chain carries TRBV9 and TRBJ1-5; 7 nucleotides align to TRBD1. This CDR3 contains 14 residues. Trimming took 4 bases from V and 4 from J; bases not matched to a gene: 5. Germline V gene sequence: CDR1 SGDLS, CDR2 YYNGEE. As DNA, the CDR3 is TGTGCCAGCAGCAACCGGGACAGTAATCAGCCCCAGCATTTT. It translates to CASSNRDSNQPQHF.

The chain employs TRBV15 and TRBJ2-7; D possibly matches TRBD1 or TRBD2 (5 bases each). Germline lookup yields CDR1 LNHNV and CDR2 YYDKDF (reference sequence). The ends were cut back, 3 bases at V and 2 bases at J, with 11 bases in the middle. The CDR3 totals 14 residues. The CDR3 here is CATSSLGAPYEQYF. In DNA form, the CDR3 reads TGTGCCACCAGCAGCCTCGGGGCCCCCTACGAGCAGTACTTC.